The present T cell receptor (beta chain) was sequenced within a study of shared clonotypes between healthy human individuals. The V gene's germline CDR1 is SNHLY and CDR2 FYNNEI. This CDR3 is 13 amino acids long. V was trimmed by 6 bases and J by 5 bases, leaving 14 bases between them. Points from the study as a whole: Roughly 5.3% of naive CD4 clonotypes were common to a handful of donors. Blood was the only sampled material, and tissue repertoires likely differ.

About this clone itself: Antigen unknown.

The assay used deep level. Some clones are missing from TCRdb's copy, which holds only in-frame ones; the method was immunoSEQ multiplex PCR. The sample contains some 1 million clones, around 76% of which appear only once. The receptor was isolated from a man between 18 and 29 years old in good health. V and J are TRBV2 and TRBJ2-7; D is undetermined. Sequencing was performed on memory CD4+ T cells sorted from blood. Specified subset: CD45RA-negative fraction. CDR3 DNA sequence: TGTGCCAGCAGAAAGCAGGAAATCAACGAGCAGTACTTC. It translates to CASRKQEINEQYF.